This record covers a single TCR beta chain. No antigen is known for it. Trimming stripped 1 base from V and 11 bases from J, with 11 bases between. From germline, CDR1 is SGHTA and CDR2 FQGNSA. The CDR3 is 12 amino acids. The PCR was carried out with 60 Vbeta primers and 13 Jbeta primers. The protocol was immunoSEQ multiplex PCR, while the TCRdb copy is restricted to in-frame clones and leaves out a portion. The sample has nearly 200,000 clones, roughly 77% seen once. These data are taken from a study of cytomegalovirus exposure and HLA in healthy donors. Study results and limitations: TCR beta V- and J-gene trimming, according to a later analysis, was linked to a missense DCLRE1C variant. Sequencing depth roughly uniform across donors was assumed in presence/absence analyses.

What was sequenced was PBMCs. The TCR originated in a male donor in good health and CMV-seropositive. The gene calls are TRBV7-2 and TRBJ2-5; tentatively, D is TRBD2 (5 bases). The CDR3 region has the DNA TGTGCCAGCAGCTTAGAGGCGGGTGAGCAGTACTTC. The encoded protein is CASSLEAGEQYF. The full variable domain, in which reference TRBV7-2 and TRBJ2-5 provide the parts outside the CDR3, is GAGVSQSPSNKVTEKGKDVELRCDPISGHTALYWYRQSLGQGLEFLIYFQGNSAPDKSGLPSDRFSAERTGGSVSTLTIQRTQQEDSAVYLCASSLEAGEQYFGPGTRLLVL.